One sample yielded the 27 T cell receptor beta chains listed below, sequenced in a study of blood T cells in healthy people across ages. A second about 7 to 11 cycle PCR used barcoded and J-beta primers. One entry per CDR3 protein results from TCRdb running MiXCR on the 5' RACE reads. The sample records about 670,000 distinct CDR3 sequences, around two fifths being singletons. The sample taken for sequencing was blood. Receptors were obtained from a man older than 75 in good health.

This chain joins TRBV27 and TRBJ1-2; 7 nucleotides align to TRBD1. Germline V gene lookup returns CDR1 MNHEY and CDR2 SMNVEV (reference sequence). With V trimmed by 3 bases and J by 6 bases, 7 bases remained unmatched. This CDR3 is built from 14 residues. As DNA, the CDR3 is TGTGCCAGCAGTTTTCGTAGGGGGCGGAATGGCTACACCTTC. It translates to CASSFRRGRNGYTF.

This clonotype has at least ten counts. This chain joins TRBV20-1 and TRBJ2-1, with 7 positions matching TRBD2. In germline, CDR1 is DFQATT, CDR2 SNEGSKA (reference sequence). The ends lost 4 bases at V and 1 base at J; junction bases unmatched: 7. The CDR3 totals 15 residues. CDR3 coding DNA: TGCAGTGCTAACGCCGGGGGAGGGTCCTACAATGAGCAGTTCTTC. Translating it yields CSANAGGGSYNEQFF.

This clonotype was detected a few times. The chain links TRBV20-1 to TRBJ1-1; D gene uncertain. The CDR3 spans 13 residues. From germline, CDR1 is DFQATT and CDR2 SNEGSKA (reference sequence). Deletions cut 6 bases from V and 4 bases from J, with 15 bases between. This chain's CDR3 is CSAEETRSTEAFF. CDR3 DNA: TGCAGTGCGGAAGAGACCCGGAGCACTGAAGCTTTCTTT.

V is TRBV20-1 and J is TRBJ2-1; 14 bases map to TRBD2. Germline-derived CDR1 and CDR2 are DFQATT and SNEGSKA (reference sequence). J gave up 0 bases and V 6 bases, and 7 bases lay outside the gene matches. CDR3 size: 17 residues. CDR3 DNA: TGCAGTGCCATGAGGACTAGCGGGAGGATCTCCTACAATGAGCAGTTCTTC. Its protein product is CSAMRTSGRISYNEQFF.

This clonotype was recorded a few times. The chain recombines TRBV4-1 with TRBJ2-3, with D tentatively TRBD2 (6 bases). V was trimmed by 1 base and J by 3 bases, leaving 14 bases between them. The V gene's germline CDR1 is MGHRA and CDR2 YSYEKL. The CDR3 totals 16 residues. The CDR3, as DNA: TGCGCCAGCAGCCAAGTTTCCTCGGCGGGAACAGATACGCAGTATTTT. Protein sequence: CASSQVSSAGTDTQYF.

Concerning this clonotype: Germline is not matched at one junction end, which may reflect a read error. The rearrangement joins TRBV11-2 to TRBJ2-5, with 7 bases identical to TRBD1. With the DNA end fitting TRBJ2-7 better, the J assignment may be wrong. Germline-derived CDR1 and CDR2 are SGHAT and FQNNGV. This CDR3 has 14 residues. The CDR3: CAGSRTGSRYEQYF. In DNA, the CDR3 is TGTGCCGGCAGCAGGACAGGTAGTCGGTACGAGCAGTACTTC.

The chain employs TRBV9 and TRBJ1-5; tentative D call: TRBD1 (5 bases). Germline-derived CDR1 and CDR2 are SGDLS and YYNGEE. The CDR3 covers 15 residues. V was cut by 0 bases and J by 6 bases, with 13 bases left in between. The chain's CDR3 is CASSVGPQGGQPQHF. As DNA, the CDR3 is TGTGCCAGCAGCGTAGGCCCGCAGGGAGGTCAGCCCCAGCATTTT.

The chain recombines TRBV20-1 with TRBJ2-1, with TRBD1 matching over 9 bases. The DNA end is a closer match to TRBJ2-7, so the J assignment may be wrong. The CDR3 consists of 14 residues. The germline V gene encodes CDR1 DFQATT and CDR2 SNEGSKA (reference sequence). This CDR3 is CSASKGQGYNEQYF. The CDR3 DNA is TGCAGTGCTAGTAAGGGACAGGGCTACAATGAGCAGTACTTC.

Turning to this clonotype: Germline is not matched at one junction end, which may reflect a read error. This rearrangement joins TRBV7-2 to TRBJ2-5; D tentatively reads TRBD1 or TRBD2 (6 bases each). CDR1 and CDR2 (germline): SGHTA, FQGNSA. The CDR3 spans 16 residues. CDR3 residues: CASSLGSGASQATQYF. CDR3 nucleotides: TGTGCCAGCAGCTTAGGGTCGGGGGCGTCCCAAGCGACCCAGTACTTC. The variable domain in full, completed from reference TRBV7-2 and TRBJ2-5, reads GAGVSQSPSNKVTEKGKDVELRCDPISGHTALYWYRQSLGQGLEFLIYFQGNSAPDKSGLPSDRFSAERTGGSVSTLTIQRTQQEDSAVYLCASSLGSGASQATQYFGPGTRLLVL.

In its sample, this clonotype was seen a few times. The chain joins TRBV5-1 to TRBJ2-2, with D perhaps TRBD1 or TRBD2 (5 bases each). The V end lost 5 bases, the J end lost 1 base, and 12 bases lay between the germline ends. This CDR3 is 15 amino acids long. Per germline, CDR1 SGHRS and CDR2 YFSETQ. CDR3 amino acids: CASRLWGRNTGELFF. In DNA, the CDR3 is TGCGCCAGCAGGCTGTGGGGGAGGAACACCGGGGAGCTGTTTTTT.

This clonotype showed up just a few times. V and J are TRBV6-1 and TRBJ2-7, with 11 bases identical to TRBD1. Germline lookup yields CDR1 MNHNS and CDR2 SASEGT. Trimming at V came to 6 bases and at J to 3 bases, leaving 4 bases not matched to a gene. The CDR3 is 14 residues long. CDR3 sequence reads: CASRGTGGYYEQYF. In DNA, the CDR3 is TGTGCCAGCAGAGGGACAGGGGGGTACTACGAGCAGTACTTC.

This clonotype showed up many times. The chain employs TRBV13 and TRBJ2-7; 11 bases fit TRBD1. The DNA end is a closer match to TRBJ2-5, so the J assignment may be wrong. The CDR3 spans 15 residues. The germline V gene encodes CDR1 PRHDT and CDR2 FYEKMQ (reference sequence). The CDR3 is CASSLGGTGGETQYF. In nucleotides, the CDR3 is TGTGCCAGCAGCTTAGGAGGGACAGGGGGAGAGACCCAGTACTTC.

The chain combines TRBV12-3 or TRBV12-4 with TRBJ1-6, with TRBD1 matching 9 bases. Trimming cost V 6 bases and J 7 bases; bases outside gene matches: 7. The CDR3 totals 15 residues. The CDR3 loop reads CASSPGQGPNSPLHF. For the CDR3, the DNA is TGTGCCAGCAGCCCTGGACAGGGGCCAAATTCACCCCTCCACTTT.

This clonotype was seen just once. The chain carries TRBV2 and TRBJ2-7, with 11 bases lining up with TRBD2. J gave up 7 bases and V 7 bases, and 12 bases lay outside the gene matches. Germline V gene data show CDR1 as SNHLY and CDR2 as FYNNEI. This CDR3 contains 15 residues. The CDR3 here is CASNKWTSGYNEQYF. DNA for the CDR3: TGTGCCAGCAATAAGTGGACTAGCGGGTACAATGAGCAGTACTTC.

The chain couples TRBV12-5 to TRBJ1-6; tentatively, D is TRBD1 (6 bases). Germline loops: CDR1 LGHNT, CDR2 FRNRAP. This CDR3 has 15 amino acids. Trimming took 2 bases from V and 8 from J, leaving 13 bases between them. The CDR3 bases are TGTGCTAGTGGTTTGCGCGTCGGGGGCGATTCACCCCTCCACTTT. It translates to CASGLRVGGDSPLHF.

CDR3 nucleotide sequence: TGCAGTGCTTGGGACAGGACGGACTTTAGCAATCAGCCCCAGCATTTT. The encoded protein is CSAWDRTDFSNQPQHF. The J gene is TRBJ1-5, the V gene TRBV20-1; 8 nucleotides align to TRBD1. Losses at the gene ends were 5 bases for V and 0 bases for J; bases not matched to a gene: 9. CDR3 length: 16 amino acids. Germline V lookup: CDR1 DFQATT, CDR2 SNEGSKA (reference sequence).

This chain connects TRBV27 to TRBJ1-2; D may be TRBD1 (5 bases). The CDR3 runs to 14 residues. Germline lookup yields CDR1 MNHEY and CDR2 SMNVEV (reference sequence). Trimming left V 5 bases short and J 5 bases short, with 15 bases between. The CDR3 sequence is CASSAYSGSYGYTF. The CDR3 DNA sequence: TGTGCCAGCAGTGCCTACTCAGGGAGTTATGGCTACACCTTC.

The chain uses TRBV6-1 and TRBJ1-2; D might be TRBD1 (5 bases). The CDR3 spans 16 residues. Germline V lookup: CDR1 MNHNS, CDR2 SASEGT. V was shortened by 1 base and J by 5 bases, with 17 bases between the two germline ends. This chain's CDR3 is CASSEEGWRAFYGYTF. The DNA of the CDR3 is TGTGCCAGCAGTGAAGAGGGGTGGAGGGCCTTTTATGGCTACACCTTC.

This clonotype showed up just a few times. The chain joins TRBV27 to TRBJ1-2; D unclear. The V end was cut by 5 bases, the J end by 10 bases, with 11 bases between. Germline assignment: CDR1 MNHEY and CDR2 SMNVEV (reference sequence). CDR3 size: 11 residues. CDR3: CASSLRAYYTF. For the CDR3, the DNA is TGTGCCAGCAGTCTACGGGCCTACTACACCTTC.

The table lists this clonotype with a few counts. This chain connects TRBV18 to TRBJ2-5, with D unresolved. The V end was cut by 6 bases, the J end by 2 bases, with 10 bases between. This CDR3 is 13 amino acids long. CDR1 and CDR2 from the germline V gene are KGHSH and LQKENI. CDR3 in DNA: TGTGCCAGCTCGGGAACTATTCAAGAGACCCAGTACTTC. Encoded protein: CASSGTIQETQYF.

In nucleotides, the CDR3 is TGTGCCAGCAGCTTAGCGGGAGGTTCTGGGGAGACCCAGTACTTC. Protein sequence: CASSLAGGSGETQYF. This chain connects TRBV7-3 to TRBJ2-7; 8 bases line up with TRBD2. Matching the DNA end better, TRBJ2-5 makes the J call doubtful. The germline V gene has CDR1 SGHTA and CDR2 FQGTGA. This CDR3 region has 15 residues.

The V and J genes are TRBV3-1 and TRBJ1-1, with TRBD1 identical over 8 bases. Per germline, CDR1 LGHDT and CDR2 YNNKEL (reference sequence). V dropped 1 base and J dropped 5; count of bases not matched to a gene: 6. This CDR3 comprises 15 residues. CDR3 region: CASSQGQGAPTEAFF. The CDR3 DNA is TGTGCCAGCAGCCAAGGTCAGGGGGCCCCTACTGAAGCTTTCTTT.

This chain joins TRBV29-1 and TRBJ2-1, with 12 bases identical to TRBD1. J was trimmed by 6 bases and V by 7 bases; bases with no gene match: 10. CDR1 is SQVTM and CDR2 is ANQGSEA in the germline V gene. There are 15 residues in the CDR3. CDR3 DNA sequence: TGCAGCGGAAGAACCGGGACAGGGGGCACCAATGAGCAGTTCTTC. It is translated as CSGRTGTGGTNEQFF.

The genes are TRBV7-8 and TRBJ2-5; 10 nucleotides match TRBD1. With 5 bases clipped from V and 5 bases from J, the junction kept 11 bases outside the gene matches. The CDR3 runs 16 residues. Germline V gives CDR1 SGHVS, CDR2 FQNEAQ. DNA for the CDR3: TGTGCCAGCAGCAAACCGGGACAGGGGTTATTGGAGACCCAGTACTTC. Protein: CASSKPGQGLLETQYF.

The chain employs TRBV12-3 or TRBV12-4 and TRBJ2-6, with D tentatively TRBD2 (6 bases). V lost 5 bases and J 11 bases, leaving 16 bases between the germline ends. The CDR3 sequence is 14 residues long. The CDR3 region has the DNA TGTGCCAGCAGTCCCGGACTACCCAGGCACGTCCTGACTTTC. Protein: CASSPGLPRHVLTF.

The gene calls are TRBV10-1 and TRBJ2-7; 8 bases line up with TRBD1. With V trimmed by 3 bases and J by 4 bases, 8 bases remained unmatched. The CDR3 loop spans 15 amino acids. Germline V CDR1 and CDR2: WNHNN, SYGVQD (reference sequence). CDR3 coding DNA: TGCGCCAGCAGTGACCCCGGACAGGGCAGGTACGAGCAGTACTTC. The encoded protein is CASSDPGQGRYEQYF.

The J gene is TRBJ1-1, the V gene TRBV28; TRBD1 is a possible D gene (6 bases). The V end lost 2 bases, the J end lost 8 bases, and 12 bases lay between the germline ends. This CDR3 region has 13 residues. The germline V gene encodes CDR1 MDHEN and CDR2 SYDVKM. The CDR3 DNA sequence: TGTGCCAGCAGTTTAAGGGGGAAGGGAGAAGCTTTCTTT. This codes for CASSLRGKGEAFF.